This T cell receptor (beta chain) was recovered during a study of T cell responses to AZD1222 COVID-19 vaccine. Study overall: Pooled samples include second doses given at about 4 or 12 weeks. Findings and caveats of the study: Among those given AZD1222, only five or six were seropositive at baseline.

This clone appeared once. The antigen is not known. Sequencing was performed with immunoSEQ multiplex PCR; in TCRdb, only in-frame clones are kept and a portion is missing. Altogether 99,000 or so clones are present, roughly 88% being singletons, with the ten largest covering about 8.7%. Trimming removed 4 bases from V and 9 bases from J, with 7 bases in between. CDR1 is SQVTM and CDR2 is ANQGSEA in the germline V gene. The length of the CDR3 is 10 residues. The sequenced sample was peripheral blood, obtained on day 0 of AZD1222 vaccination. The clonotype comes from an adult in good health. The rearrangement joins TRBV29-1 to TRBJ2-1; unclear D gene. The CDR3 is CSVGVAEQFF. The CDR3 coding sequence is TGCAGCGTTGGAGTGGCTGAGCAGTTCTTC.